One sample yielded the 27 T cell receptor beta chains listed below, sequenced in a study of T cell clonality in common variable immunodeficiency. Generated by immunoSEQ multiplex PCR, the TCRdb table keeps only in-frame clones and is missing some. The sample includes some 52,000 clones, none of them occurring once. Sequences were obtained from peripheral blood mononuclear cells. The receptors derive from a person between 18 and 75 years old in good health.

This clone came up many times. A read error may produce the germline difference seen at one junction end. Sequencing ends 3 residues short of the CDR3 end; the germline J gene provides the rest. This chain links TRBV7-7 with TRBJ2-3; TRBD2 matches 7 bases. The CDR3 is made up of 15 amino acids. CDR1 SSHAT and CDR2 FNYEAQ come from the germline V gene (reference sequence). CDR3 DNA, as far as it was read: TGTGCTAGCAGCTCAGGTGGGGGGGTTACGGAGACG. It translates to CASSSGGGVTET. The CDR3 as a whole reads CASSSGGGVTETQYF.

This clone showed up many times. Read sequence stops 3 residues before the CDR3 end, and the germline J gene provides the missing end. The V call is TRBV7-3, the J call TRBJ2-5, with 10 bases that match TRBD2. With V trimmed by 5 bases and J by 5 bases, 14 bases remained unmatched. Germline assignment: CDR1 SGHTA and CDR2 FQGTGA. The CDR3 runs 17 residues. CDR3 in amino acids: CASSPLGLAGVKETQYF. The DNA read from the CDR3 is TGTGCCAGCAGCCCCCTGGGGCTAGCGGGAGTTAAGGAGACC. The variable domain in full, with the rest retrieved from reference TRBV7-3 and TRBJ2-5, is GAGVSQTPSNKVTEKGKYVELRCDPISGHTALYWYRQSLGQGPEFLIYFQGTGAADDSGLPNDRFFAVRPEGSVSTLKIQRTERGDSAVYLCASSPLGLAGVKETQYFGPGTRLLVL.

This clone was picked up a small number of times. The sequence runs out 3 residues before the end of the CDR3; the remainder is reconstructed from the germline J gene. The chain links TRBV5-1 to TRBJ2-3; 8 nucleotides line up with TRBD1. Germline CDR1 reads SGHRS; CDR2 reads YFSETQ. The CDR3 consists of 18 residues. With V trimmed by 10 bases and J by 2 bases, 21 bases remained unmatched. The CDR3 loop reads CARNTRPDRTGNTDTQYF. The sequenced CDR3 bases are TGCGCCCGCAACACTAGACCAGACCGGACAGGGAACACAGATACG. The variable domain in full, with the rest retrieved from reference TRBV5-1 and TRBJ2-3, is KAGVTQTPRYLIKTRGQQVTLSCSPISGHRSVSWYQQTPGQGLQFLFEYFSETQRNKGNFPGRFSGRQFSNSRSEMNVSTLELGDSALYLCARNTRPDRTGNTDTQYFGPGTRLTVL.

Note on this clone: The CDR3 extends 3 residues past the end of the read, so its final part is completed from the germline J gene. J is TRBJ1-2 and V is TRBV19, with TRBD1 matching over 9 bases. CDR1 LNHDA and CDR2 SQIVND come from the germline V gene (reference sequence). This CDR3 comprises 15 residues. The CDR3 sequence: CALNTPSDRGCDYTF. CDR3 DNA (partial): TGTGCCCTAAACACCCCGTCGGACAGGGGTTGCGAC. The entire variable domain, with the rest obtained from reference TRBV19 and TRBJ1-2, is as follows: DGGITQSPKYLFRKEGQNVTLSCEQNLNHDAMYWYRQDPGQGLRLIYYSQIVNDFQKGDIAEGYSVSREKKESFPLTVTSAQKNPTAFYLCALNTPSDRGCDYTFGSGTRLTVV.

Comment on this clone: The CDR3 end falls 3 residues outside the read, so it is completed with the germline J gene. The chain is built from TRBV7-8 and TRBJ1-1, with TRBD1 matching over 11 bases. CDR1 is SGHVS and CDR2 is FQNEAQ in the germline V gene. This CDR3 contains 15 residues. J was trimmed by 4 bases and V by 4 bases; bases with no gene match: 5. The CDR3 sequence: CASSYRDRGITEAFF. The sequenced part of the CDR3 DNA is TGTGCCAGCAGCTACCGGGACAGGGGGATCACTGAA.

Concerning this clone: The CDR3 end falls 3 residues outside the read, so it is completed with the germline J gene. The chain couples TRBV2 to TRBJ1-2, with 7 bases lining up with TRBD1. The junction had 8 bases not matched to a gene; V was cut back by 6 bases and J by 7 bases. CDR3 length: 13 residues. Germline V gives CDR1 SNHLY, CDR2 FYNNEI. The CDR3 DNA, read in part, is TGTGCCAGCAGGGATAACAGGGGAGGTGGC. As protein: CASRDNRGGG. Given in full, the CDR3 is CASRDNRGGGYTF.

This clone was counted ten times or more. The sequenced CDR3 bases are TGTGCCAGCAGTAAGGGCCTCAACTCTGGGGCCAACGTC. Translation gives CASSKGLNSGANV. The whole CDR3 sequence reads CASSKGLNSGANVLTF. The chain combines TRBV7-3 with TRBJ2-6; D is uncertain. Sequencing ends 3 residues short of the CDR3 end; the germline J gene provides the rest. This CDR3 has 16 amino acids. Germline values: CDR1 SGHTA, CDR2 FQGTGA. V gave up 6 bases and J gave up 0 bases, with 12 bases separating them.

This clone has just a few counts. The CDR3 extends 3 residues past the end of the read, so its final part is completed from the germline J gene. The chain recombines TRBV5-1 with TRBJ2-5; no clear D gene. The CDR3 has 14 residues. Per the germline V gene, CDR1 is SGHRS and CDR2 is YFSETQ. CDR3 DNA (partial): TGCGCCAGCTCGCGTGGCGAATACACAGATACC. Protein sequence: CASSRGEYTDT. The CDR3 in full is CASSRGEYTDTQYF.

This clone has only a few counts. The CDR3 end lies 3 residues beyond the end of the read and is filled in from the germline J gene. The V gene is TRBV5-1, the J gene TRBJ2-1; 10 positions match TRBD2. V shed 0 bases, J shed 6 bases, and the junction held 12 bases outside the gene matches. The CDR3 is 18 amino acids. CDR1 and CDR2 (germline): SGHRS, YFSETQ. CDR3 region: CASSLVPAGGTLGNEQFF. CDR3 DNA (partial): TGCGCCAGCAGCTTGGTCCCAGCGGGAGGGACCCTGGGCAATGAG. The entire variable domain, with the rest obtained from reference TRBV5-1 and TRBJ2-1, is as follows: KAGVTQTPRYLIKTRGQQVTLSCSPISGHRSVSWYQQTPGQGLQFLFEYFSETQRNKGNFPGRFSGRQFSNSRSEMNVSTLELGDSALYLCASSLVPAGGTLGNEQFFGPGTRLTVL.

This clone has at least ten counts. The read ends 3 residues before the CDR3 terminus; that terminus is restored from the germline J gene. The genes are TRBV7-9 and TRBJ2-2; D gene ambiguous. The CDR3 extends over 13 amino acids. In germline, CDR1 is SEHNR, CDR2 FQNEAQ (reference sequence). The V gene lost 7 bases and the J gene lost 7 bases, with 13 bases spanning the gap. The CDR3 region is CASTRVDRGELFF. Partial CDR3 DNA: TGTGCCAGCACCAGAGTCGATCGCGGGGAG. Looking up the rest from reference TRBV7-9 and TRBJ2-2 gives the full variable domain: DTGVSQNPRHKITKRGQNVTFRCDPISEHNRLYWYRQTLGQGPEFLTYFQNEAQLEKSRLLSDRFSAERPKGSFSTLEIQRTEQGDSAMYLCASTRVDRGELFFGEGSRLTVL.

This clone was recorded at least ten times. The read terminates 3 residues ahead of where the CDR3 ends, so the germline J gene completes it. The rearrangement joins TRBV12-3 or TRBV12-4 to TRBJ2-1; 8 bases align to TRBD2. CDR3 length: 15 residues. Trimming at V came to 6 bases and at J to 9 bases, leaving 13 bases not matched to a gene. This chain's CDR3 is CASSRPPGLGIEQFF. Partial CDR3 DNA: TGTGCCAGCAGCCGGCCCCCGGGACTAGGGATTGAG.

Note on this clone: The missing CDR3 end, 3 residues past where the read stops, is filled in from the germline J gene. The V call is TRBV20-1, the J call TRBJ1-2; 7 bases map to TRBD1. Germline V gives CDR1 DFQATT, CDR2 SNEGSKA (reference sequence). This CDR3 is built from 13 residues. The DNA read from the CDR3 is TGCAGCGTAGGGGGCGCGTATAACTATGGC. It yields the protein CSVGGAYNYG. The whole CDR3 reads CSVGGAYNYGYTF.

This clone was counted ten times or more. The CDR3 is cut off 3 residues early in the read; its end comes from the germline J gene. The V call is TRBV5-4, the J call TRBJ2-4; 7 nucleotides align to TRBD2. This CDR3 comprises 14 residues. Looked up from germline, CDR1 is SGHNT and CDR2 is YYREEE (reference sequence). After removal of 0 bases from V and 6 bases from J, the junction contained 3 bases not matched to a gene. The sequenced CDR3 bases are TGTGCCAGCAGCTTGGTCGGGGAGGGAAACATT. Translating gives CASSLVGEGNI. The complete CDR3 sequence is CASSLVGEGNIQYF.

There are many counts of this clone. Read data end 3 residues before the CDR3 end; the end is taken from the germline J gene. The chain is built from TRBV30 and TRBJ1-2, with no clear D. The CDR3 covers 11 residues. Trimming took 3 bases from V and 7 from J, leaving 9 bases between them. CDR1 is GTSNPN, CDR2 SVGIG, per germline (reference sequence). The CDR3 bases that were read are TGTGCCTGGAGCGTCTCCTTTGGC. This translates into CAWSVSFG. The entire CDR3 reads CAWSVSFGYTF.

There are many counts of this clone. The CDR3 end lies 3 residues beyond the end of the read and is filled in from the germline J gene. The rearrangement uses TRBV7-9 and TRBJ1-1, with D maybe TRBD1 (5 bases). This CDR3 is built from 12 residues. Per germline, CDR1 SEHNR and CDR2 FQNEAQ (reference sequence). V was shortened by 4 bases and J by 4 bases, with 7 bases between the two germline ends. The part of the CDR3 DNA that was read is TGTGCCAGCAGCTCAGGGCTCACTGAA. It translates to CASSSGLTE. The full CDR3 protein reads CASSSGLTEAFF. Combining the CDR3 with reference TRBV7-9 and TRBJ1-1 gives the whole variable domain DTGVSQNPRHKITKRGQNVTFRCDPISEHNRLYWYRQTLGQGPEFLTYFQNEAQLEKSRLLSDRFSAERPKGSFSTLEIQRTEQGDSAMYLCASSSGLTEAFFGQGTRLTVV.

This clone was observed a handful of times. The CDR3 end falls 3 residues outside the read, so it is completed with the germline J gene. V usage is TRBV7-2 and J usage is TRBJ2-5, with D possibly matching TRBD2 (5 bases). The CDR3 has 15 residues. Per the germline V gene, CDR1 is SGHTA and CDR2 is FQGNSA. Here the CDR3 reads CASSLAPSYTDTQYF. Partial CDR3 DNA: TGTGCCAGCAGCTTAGCCCCTAGCTACACAGATACC. Drawing the rest from reference TRBV7-2 and TRBJ2-5, the complete variable domain is GAGVSQSPSNKVTEKGKDVELRCDPISGHTALYWYRQSLGQGLEFLIYFQGNSAPDKSGLPSDRFSAERTGGSVSTLTIQRTQQEDSAVYLCASSLAPSYTDTQYFGPGTRLLVL.

This clone was seen many times. The CDR3 goes on 3 residues after the read ends, and that part is filled in from the germline J gene. The V and J genes are TRBV20-1 and TRBJ1-5; TRBD1 agrees at 8 bases. The CDR3 has 14 amino acids. The germline V gene has CDR1 DFQATT and CDR2 SNEGSKA (reference sequence). V trimming: 5 bases; J trimming: 1 base; junction bases outside the gene matches: 4. CDR3 DNA (partial): TGCAGTGCTCCTCGACAGGGGAGCAATCAGCCC. Translation gives CSAPRQGSNQP. The whole CDR3 sequence reads CSAPRQGSNQPQHF.

This clone was counted a few times. The CDR3 end lies 3 residues beyond the end of the read and is filled in from the germline J gene. The chain links TRBV7-9 to TRBJ1-1; D is possibly TRBD1 (6 bases). Germline CDR1 SEHNR, CDR2 FQNEAQ (reference sequence). The V end was cut by 4 bases, the J end by 7 bases, with 19 bases between. The CDR3 sequence is 15 residues long. The DNA read from the CDR3 is TGTGCCAGCAGCTCCCCGGAGACGGGGGGCTTTGAA. Translation gives CASSSPETGGFE. The whole CDR3 protein reads CASSSPETGGFEAFF.

This clone turned up a few times. The read ends 3 residues shy of where the CDR3 ends; the end is completed using the germline J gene. The rearrangement uses TRBV7-9 and TRBJ1-6, with a possible D match to TRBD1 (5 bases). The CDR3 loop spans 14 amino acids. Trimming shortened V by 5 bases and J by 5 bases, and 10 bases separated the two germline ends. CDR1 and CDR2 (germline): SEHNR, FQNEAQ (reference sequence). CDR3 protein: CASSADSNNSPLHF. CDR3 DNA, as far as it was read: TGTGCCAGCAGCGCAGACAGCAATAATTCACCC.

This clone appeared many times. This CDR3 reads CASSISSGSAYNEQFF. The CDR3 DNA, read in part, is TGTGCCAGTAGTATTTCTAGCGGGAGCGCCTACAATGAG. The rearrangement joins TRBV19 to TRBJ2-1, with 10 bases matching TRBD2. The observed sequence ends 3 residues before the CDR3 terminus, with the missing tail filled in from the germline J gene. The CDR3 is 16 residues long. Germline V CDR1 and CDR2: LNHDA, SQIVND (reference sequence). V dropped 3 bases and J dropped 2; count of bases not matched to a gene: 4.

This clone was detected many times. The read stops 3 residues short of the end of the CDR3; the missing end is completed from the germline J gene. V gene TRBV4-1 combines with J gene TRBJ2-7, with 8 bases that match TRBD2. Germline V CDR1 and CDR2: MGHRA, YSYEKL. There are 14 residues in the CDR3. The trim removed 3 bases at V and 0 bases at J, leaving 1 base unmatched. CDR3 in amino acids: CASSQTSVSYEQYF. CDR3 bases read: TGCGCCAGCAGCCAGACTAGCGTCTCCTACGAG.

This clone was counted ten times or more. The read ends 3 residues early relative to the CDR3; the germline J gene fills the gap. The chain joins TRBV20-1 to TRBJ2-7, with 9 bases fitting TRBD2. There are 15 residues in the CDR3. CDR1 is DFQATT, CDR2 SNEGSKA, per germline (reference sequence). The junction had 13 bases not matched to a gene; V was cut back by 6 bases and J by 4 bases. This CDR3 reads CSAGGVAGELYEQYF. CDR3 bases read: TGCAGTGCCGGGGGGGTAGCGGGAGAACTGTACGAG.

At least ten counts were recorded for this clone. The read terminates 3 residues ahead of where the CDR3 ends, so the germline J gene completes it. This chain joins TRBV30 and TRBJ2-1; the D is unclear. Trimming pared 0 bases from V and 8 bases from J, leaving 14 bases between. The CDR3 is made up of 14 amino acids. Germline CDR1 reads GTSNPN; CDR2 reads SVGIG (reference sequence). Incomplete CDR3 DNA: TGTGCCTGGAGTGTAAGTCTTGCGATGGATGAG. This encodes CAWSVSLAMDE. In full, the CDR3 is CAWSVSLAMDEQFF.

This clone was found a few times. The CDR3 end falls 3 residues outside the read, so it is completed with the germline J gene. The chain links TRBV18 to TRBJ1-1, with D unclear. Per the germline V gene, CDR1 is KGHSH and CDR2 is LQKENI. There are 14 residues in the CDR3. V was clipped by 6 bases and J by 1 base, with 12 bases between them. CDR3 bases read: TGTGCCAGCTCCGTTGCTGCGGCGAACACTGAA. Translated: CASSVAAANTE. The full CDR3 protein reads CASSVAAANTEAFF.

This clone was counted ten times or more. The sequence runs out 3 residues before the end of the CDR3; the remainder is reconstructed from the germline J gene. This chain joins TRBV6-1 and TRBJ2-7; no clear D. The germline CDR1 and CDR2 sequences are MNHNS and SASEGT. V lost 4 bases, J lost 4 bases, and 11 bases lay in between. The CDR3 contains 13 residues. The CDR3 bases that were read are TGTGCCAGCAGTGTTGCTCCGGGTTACGAG. Encoded protein: CASSVAPGYE. The full CDR3 sequence reads CASSVAPGYEQYF.

CDR3 in amino acids: CASSPGQGRSYEQYF. The CDR3 DNA, read in part, is TGTGCCAGCAGCCCCGGACAGGGGAGGTCCTACGAG. The V gene is TRBV5-4, the J gene TRBJ2-7; 9 bases fit TRBD1. The read ends 3 residues early relative to the CDR3; the germline J gene fills the gap. This CDR3 spans 15 amino acids. V lost 4 bases, J lost 1 base, and 6 bases stayed unmatched. The germline V gene encodes CDR1 SGHNT and CDR2 YYREEE (reference sequence). The full variable domain, in which reference TRBV5-4 and TRBJ2-7 provide the parts outside the CDR3, is ETGVTQSPTHLIKTRGQQVTLRCSSQSGHNTVSWYQQALGQGPQFIFQYYREEENGRGNFPPRFSGLQFPNYSSELNVNALELDDSALYLCASSPGQGRSYEQYFGPGTRLTVT.

This clone was counted at least ten times. Read sequence stops 3 residues before the CDR3 end, and the germline J gene provides the missing end. The chain is built from TRBV20-1 and TRBJ2-7; 7 positions match TRBD1. Germline assignment: CDR1 DFQATT and CDR2 SNEGSKA (reference sequence). The CDR3 totals 13 residues. V was pared by 5 bases and J by 2 bases, with 6 bases of the junction left unmatched. The DNA read from the CDR3 is TGCAGTGCTGAATCGGGACAGACCTACGAG. It codes for CSAESGQTYE. The whole CDR3 protein reads CSAESGQTYEQYF.